Described below is a single T cell receptor beta chain sequence and its context. Its antigen is undetermined. The data stem from a study of shared clonotypes between healthy human individuals. General study points: Naive subsets generally exceeded memory subsets in estimated richness. Of the naive CD4 clonotypes, roughly 5% were shared across several donors.

The germline V gene encodes CDR1 MNHNS and CDR2 SASEGT. This CDR3 contains 14 residues. V lost 3 bases, J lost 1 base, and 10 bases lay in between. Profiled with immunoSEQ multiplex PCR; TCRdb holds only in-frame clones, not every one. The sample holds roughly 2.6 million clones, approximately 90% seen once. Division of CD4+ cells produced a CD45RA+ naive subset and a CD45RA-negative memory subset. Sequencing was done on a sample of naive CD4+ T cells sorted from blood. Noted subset: CD45RA+ positively selected. The V gene is TRBV6-1, the J gene TRBJ2-7; D not resolved. This receptor was identified in a young man in good health. CDR3 sequence reads: CASSERPSSYEQYF. The CDR3 DNA reads as TGTGCCAGCAGTGAGAGACCTTCTTCCTACGAGCAGTACTTC.